The clone carrying this T cell receptor beta chain appeared many times. As yet, its antigen is unknown. Library preparation (for TCRbeta) was performed with unique molecular identifiers. TCRdb analysed the PCR reads with MiXCR anew, one entry per CDR3 protein. The sample records roughly 200,000 distinct CDR3 sequences, 7.5% to 9.5% being singletons. This specimen comes from a study of T-cell reconstitution after alpha-beta-depleted transplantation in children. The study's findings and limits: By about two months after transplant, alpha-beta T cells reportedly arose from several hundred graft clones that had expanded.

The trim removed 6 bases at V and 10 bases at J, leaving 9 bases unmatched. CDR1 KGHSH and CDR2 LQKENI come from the germline V gene. The CDR3 totals 14 residues. The source is a male patient under 10 years old who had a stem cell transplant for acute myeloid leukemia, so the T cells may come from the graft donor. J is TRBJ2-1 and V is TRBV18; 10 bases fit TRBD2. This material consisted of PBMCs, mostly from graft donor cells, taken 360 days after TCRalphabeta/CD19-depleted stem cell transplant. CDR3 region: CASSPPGTSVEQFF. The CDR3 DNA is TGTGCCAGCTCCCCGCCGGGGACTAGCGTAGAGCAGTTCTTC.